This entry describes one T cell receptor beta chain. TCRdb used MiXCR to reprocess the RT-PCR reads, holding one entry per CDR3 protein. This sample has about 230,000 distinct CDR3 sequences, with around an eighth found just once. These data belong to a study of patients and donors after allogeneic stem cell transplantation. Germline V gene lookup returns CDR1 LNHNV and CDR2 YYDKDF (reference sequence). The CDR3 is made up of 19 amino acids. V was trimmed by 1 base and J by 5 bases, leaving 24 bases between them. Input material: blood, either unsorted or a sorted T cell fraction (not recorded which). This sequence was found in a human donor who was either an allogeneic HSCT recipient or a stem cell or donor lymphocyte infusion donor (not recorded which). It is not recorded whose cells these are; they may come from a transplant donor. The chain carries TRBV15 and TRBJ2-1; either TRBD1 or TRBD2 may fit D (5 bases each). In DNA form, the CDR3 reads TGTGCCACCAGCAGAGCACTTCCTATTCCCGGGACGGGACACAATGAGCAGTTCTTC. It codes for CATSRALPIPGTGHNEQFF.